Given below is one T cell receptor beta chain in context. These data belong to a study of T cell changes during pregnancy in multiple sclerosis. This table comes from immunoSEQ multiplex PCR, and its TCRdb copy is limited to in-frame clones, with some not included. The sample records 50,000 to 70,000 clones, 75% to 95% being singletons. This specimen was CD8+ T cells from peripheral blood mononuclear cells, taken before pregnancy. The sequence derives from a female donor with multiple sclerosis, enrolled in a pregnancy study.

CDR3 DNA: TGTGCCATCAGTGAGCCCCTCACCTCCGACAGGGGAGATTATACGCAGTATTTT. It is translated as CAISEPLTSDRGDYTQYF. V gene TRBV10-3 combines with J gene TRBJ2-3; 8 bases fit TRBD1. Germline-derived CDR1 and CDR2 are ENHRY and SYGVKD. The CDR3 totals 18 residues. The V gene end was trimmed by 2 bases and the J gene end by 7 bases; junction bases not matched to a gene: 17.